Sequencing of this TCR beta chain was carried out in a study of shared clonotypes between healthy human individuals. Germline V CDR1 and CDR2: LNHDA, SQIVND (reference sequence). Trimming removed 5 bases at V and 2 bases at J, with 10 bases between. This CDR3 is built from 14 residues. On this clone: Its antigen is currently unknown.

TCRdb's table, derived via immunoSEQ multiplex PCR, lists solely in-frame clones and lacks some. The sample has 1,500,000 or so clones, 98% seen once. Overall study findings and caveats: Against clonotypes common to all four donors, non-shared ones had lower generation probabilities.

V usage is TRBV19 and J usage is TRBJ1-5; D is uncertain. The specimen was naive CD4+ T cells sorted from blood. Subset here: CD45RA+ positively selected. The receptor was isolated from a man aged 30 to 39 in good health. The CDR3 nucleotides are TGTGCCAGTAGTTCGGGGTATGGCAATCAGCCCCAGCATTTT. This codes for CASSSGYGNQPQHF.